This TCR beta chain was found in a study of blood T cell repertoires in COVID-19. The CDR3 consists of 12 residues. Trimming removed 7 bases from V and 6 bases from J; junction bases left unmatched: 9. CDR1 SQVTM and CDR2 ANQGSEA come from the germline V gene. Measured with immunoSEQ multiplex PCR; TCRdb has only the in-frame clones, and not every one. The data contain roughly 150,000 clones, approximately 91% of them seen just once; the ten biggest clones take up 4.5% to 5%. This TCR derives from a man aged 18-30 years with COVID-19, enrolled during active disease. This chain connects TRBV29-1 to TRBJ2-7; 7 positions agree with TRBD1. Sequencing was performed on peripheral blood. Here the CDR3 DNA reads TGCAGCGCCGTACTCACAGGGGTCGAGCAGTACTTC. It specifies CSAVLTGVEQYF.